These 2 T cell receptor beta chains were all obtained from the same sample, sequenced in a study of blood T cell repertoires in COVID-19. Produced via immunoSEQ multiplex PCR; TCRdb's table is partial and in-frame only. Of 110,000 to 150,000 clones in the sample, under 85% were seen once. The specimen sequenced was peripheral blood. The origin of the receptors is a human donor in a cohort sampled during active COVID-19.

This sequence joins TRBV4-2 and TRBJ1-5; D is undetermined. CDR1 and CDR2 (germline): LGHNA, YNFKEQ. There are 15 residues in the CDR3. The V end lost 0 bases, the J end lost 6 bases, and 12 bases lay between the germline ends. CDR3 amino acids: CASSQEVGRFQPQHF. The CDR3 DNA reads as TGTGCCAGCAGCCAAGAGGTTGGCCGCTTTCAGCCCCAGCATTTT.

J is TRBJ1-1 and V is TRBV4-1; possibly TRBD1 for D (6 bases). There are 15 residues in the CDR3. The ends were cut back, 1 base at V and 8 bases at J, with 17 bases in the middle. CDR1 is MGHRA and CDR2 is YSYEKL in the germline V gene. The CDR3 nucleotides are TGCGCCAGCAGCCAAGGTTTGACAGGAGTTTCCGAAGCTTTCTTT. This gives the protein CASSQGLTGVSEAFF.